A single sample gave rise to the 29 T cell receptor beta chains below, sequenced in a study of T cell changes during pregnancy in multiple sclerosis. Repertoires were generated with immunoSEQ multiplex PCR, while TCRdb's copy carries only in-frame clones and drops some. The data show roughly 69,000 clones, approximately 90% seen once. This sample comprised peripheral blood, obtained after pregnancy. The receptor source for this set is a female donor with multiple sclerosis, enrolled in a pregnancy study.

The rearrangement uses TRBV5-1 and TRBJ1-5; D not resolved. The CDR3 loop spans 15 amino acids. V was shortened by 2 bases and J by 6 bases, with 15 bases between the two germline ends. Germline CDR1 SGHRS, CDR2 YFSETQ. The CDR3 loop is CASSLNAESGQPQHF. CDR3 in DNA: TGCGCCAGCAGCTTAAATGCAGAATCGGGTCAGCCCCAGCATTTT. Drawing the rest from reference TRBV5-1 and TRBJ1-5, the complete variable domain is KAGVTQTPRYLIKTRGQQVTLSCSPISGHRSVSWYQQTPGQGLQFLFEYFSETQRNKGNFPGRFSGRQFSNSRSEMNVSTLELGDSALYLCASSLNAESGQPQHFGDGTRLSIL.

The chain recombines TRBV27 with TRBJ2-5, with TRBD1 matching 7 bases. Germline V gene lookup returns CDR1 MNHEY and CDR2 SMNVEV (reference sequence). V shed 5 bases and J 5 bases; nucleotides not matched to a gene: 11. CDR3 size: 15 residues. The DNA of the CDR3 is TGTGCCAGCAGTCTAACCACAGGGGTCCGGGAGACCCAGTACTTC. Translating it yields CASSLTTGVRETQYF.

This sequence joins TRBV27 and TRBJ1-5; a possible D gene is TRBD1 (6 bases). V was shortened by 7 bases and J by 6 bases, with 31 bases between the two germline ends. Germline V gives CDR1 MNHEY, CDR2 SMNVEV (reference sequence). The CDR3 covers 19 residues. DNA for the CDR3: TGTGCCAGCACCACGGGCGACGGAAGGGGGATTTTTGTTCGTCAGCCCCAGCATTTT. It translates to CASTTGDGRGIFVRQPQHF.

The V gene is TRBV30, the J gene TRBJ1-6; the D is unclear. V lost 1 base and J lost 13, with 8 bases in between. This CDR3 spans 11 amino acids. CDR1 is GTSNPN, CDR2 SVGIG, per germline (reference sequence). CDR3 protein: CAWSADGPLHF. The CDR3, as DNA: TGTGCCTGGAGTGCCGACGGGCCCCTCCACTTT.

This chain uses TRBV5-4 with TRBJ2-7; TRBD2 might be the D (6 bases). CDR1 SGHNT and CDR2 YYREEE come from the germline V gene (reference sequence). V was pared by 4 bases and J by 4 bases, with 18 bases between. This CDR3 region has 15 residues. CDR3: CASSTRDALGYEQYF. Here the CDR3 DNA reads TGTGCCAGCAGCACGCGGGACGCCCTGGGGTACGAGCAGTACTTC. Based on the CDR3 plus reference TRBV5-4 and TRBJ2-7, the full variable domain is ETGVTQSPTHLIKTRGQQVTLRCSSQSGHNTVSWYQQALGQGPQFIFQYYREEENGRGNFPPRFSGLQFPNYSSELNVNALELDDSALYLCASSTRDALGYEQYFGPGTRLTVT.

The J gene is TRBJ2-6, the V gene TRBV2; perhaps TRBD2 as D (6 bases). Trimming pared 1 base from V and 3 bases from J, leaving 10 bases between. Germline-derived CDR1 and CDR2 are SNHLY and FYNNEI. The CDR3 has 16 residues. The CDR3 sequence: CASSEEQDYGANVLTF. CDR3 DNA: TGTGCCAGCAGTGAAGAACAGGACTATGGGGCCAACGTCCTGACTTTC.

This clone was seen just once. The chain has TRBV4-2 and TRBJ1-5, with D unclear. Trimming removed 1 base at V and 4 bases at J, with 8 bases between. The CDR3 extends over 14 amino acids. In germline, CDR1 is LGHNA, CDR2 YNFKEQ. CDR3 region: CASSQATGNQPQHF. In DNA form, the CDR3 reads TGTGCCAGCAGCCAAGCGACGGGGAATCAGCCCCAGCATTTT.

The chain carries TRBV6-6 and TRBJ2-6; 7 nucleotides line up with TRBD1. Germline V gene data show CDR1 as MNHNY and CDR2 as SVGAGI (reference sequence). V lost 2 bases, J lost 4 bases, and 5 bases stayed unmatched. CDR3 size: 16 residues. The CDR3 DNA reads TGTGCCAGCAGTTACGACGACAGGGTCGGGGCCAACGTCCTGACTTTC. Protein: CASSYDDRVGANVLTF.

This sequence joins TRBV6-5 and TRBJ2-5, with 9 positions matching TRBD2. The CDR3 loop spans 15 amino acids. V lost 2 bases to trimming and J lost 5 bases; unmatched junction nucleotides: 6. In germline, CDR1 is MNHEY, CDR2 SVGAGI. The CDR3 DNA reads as TGTGCCAGCAGTTACGGGGGACTAGCACTCGAGACCCAGTACTTC. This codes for CASSYGGLALETQYF.

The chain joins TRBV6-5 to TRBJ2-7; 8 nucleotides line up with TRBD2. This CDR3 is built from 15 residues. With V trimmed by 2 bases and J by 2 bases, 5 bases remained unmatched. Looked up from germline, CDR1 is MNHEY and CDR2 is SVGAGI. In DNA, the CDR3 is TGTGCCAGCAGTTACAAGCTAGCGGGCCCCTACGAGCAGTACTTC. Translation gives CASSYKLAGPYEQYF.

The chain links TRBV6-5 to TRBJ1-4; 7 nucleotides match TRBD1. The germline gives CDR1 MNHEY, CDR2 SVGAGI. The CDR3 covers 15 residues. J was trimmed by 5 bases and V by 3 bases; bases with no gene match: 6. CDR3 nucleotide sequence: TGTGCCAGCAGTTATTCGCAGGACAGGAATGAAAAACTGTTTTTT. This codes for CASSYSQDRNEKLFF.

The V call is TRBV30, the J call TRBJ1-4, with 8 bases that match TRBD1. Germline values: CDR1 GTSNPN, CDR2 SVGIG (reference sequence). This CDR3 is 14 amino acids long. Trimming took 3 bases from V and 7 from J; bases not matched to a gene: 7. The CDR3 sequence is CAWRQGAAFEKLFF. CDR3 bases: TGTGCCTGGAGGCAGGGGGCTGCTTTTGAAAAACTGTTTTTT. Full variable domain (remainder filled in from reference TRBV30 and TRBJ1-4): SQTIHQWPATLVQPVGSPLSLECTVEGTSNPNLYWYRQAAGRGLQLLFYSVGIGQISSEVPQNLSASRPQDRQFILSSKKLLLSDSGFYLCAWRQGAAFEKLFFGSGTQLSVL.

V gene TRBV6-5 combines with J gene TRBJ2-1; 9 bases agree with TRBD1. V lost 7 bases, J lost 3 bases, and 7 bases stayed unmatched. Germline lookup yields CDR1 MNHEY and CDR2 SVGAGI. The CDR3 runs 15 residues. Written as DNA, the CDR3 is TGTGCCAGCACCAAGGGACAGGGAGTCTACAATGAGCAGTTCTTC. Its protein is CASTKGQGVYNEQFF.

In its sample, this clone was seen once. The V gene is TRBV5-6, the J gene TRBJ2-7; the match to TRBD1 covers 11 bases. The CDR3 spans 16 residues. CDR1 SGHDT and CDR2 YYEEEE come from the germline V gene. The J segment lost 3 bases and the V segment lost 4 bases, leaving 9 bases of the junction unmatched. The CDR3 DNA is TGTGCCAGCAGCGGGAGTTGGACAGGGGGCTTCTACGAGCAGTACTTC. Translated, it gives CASSGSWTGGFYEQYF.

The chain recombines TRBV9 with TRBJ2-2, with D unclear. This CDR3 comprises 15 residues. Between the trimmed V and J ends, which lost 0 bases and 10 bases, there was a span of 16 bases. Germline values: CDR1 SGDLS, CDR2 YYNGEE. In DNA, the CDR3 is TGTGCCAGCAGCGTAGCTGGGCTACCTACTTCGGAGCTGTTTTTT. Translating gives CASSVAGLPTSELFF. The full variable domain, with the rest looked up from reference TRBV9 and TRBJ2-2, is DSGVTQTPKHLITATGQRVTLRCSPRSGDLSVYWYQQSLDQGLQFLIQYYNGEERAKGNILERFSAQQFPDLHSELNLSSLELGDSALYFCASSVAGLPTSELFFGEGSRLTVL.

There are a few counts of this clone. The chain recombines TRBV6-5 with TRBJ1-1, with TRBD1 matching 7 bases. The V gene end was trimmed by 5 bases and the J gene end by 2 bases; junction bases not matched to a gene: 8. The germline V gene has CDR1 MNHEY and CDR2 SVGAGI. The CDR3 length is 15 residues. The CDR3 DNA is TGTGCCAGCAGTCCCCCAGGAGGGGGCAACACTGAAGCTTTCTTT. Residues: CASSPPGGGNTEAFF.

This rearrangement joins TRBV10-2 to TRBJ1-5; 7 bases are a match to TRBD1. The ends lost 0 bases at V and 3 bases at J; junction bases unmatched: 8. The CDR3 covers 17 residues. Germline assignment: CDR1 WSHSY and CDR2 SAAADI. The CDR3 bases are TGCGCCAGCAGTGAGTCGACTACAGGGGACCCCAATCAGCCCCAGCATTTT. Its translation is CASSESTTGDPNQPQHF.

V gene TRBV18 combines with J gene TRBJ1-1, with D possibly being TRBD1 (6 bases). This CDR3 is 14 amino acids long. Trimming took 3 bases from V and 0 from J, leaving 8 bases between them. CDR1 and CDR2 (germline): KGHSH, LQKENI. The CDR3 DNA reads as TGTGCCAGCTCACCGGGGACAATGAACACTGAAGCTTTCTTT. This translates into CASSPGTMNTEAFF.

This chain's CDR3 is CASSQTKTGTWAYEQYF. The CDR3 DNA follows: TGTGCCAGCAGCCAAACCAAAACAGGGACGTGGGCCTACGAGCAGTACTTC. This chain joins TRBV7-9 and TRBJ2-7, with a possible D match to TRBD1 (6 bases). Germline lookup yields CDR1 SEHNR and CDR2 FQNEAQ (reference sequence). The CDR3 has 17 residues. The V gene lost 5 bases and the J gene lost 2 bases, with 22 bases spanning the gap.

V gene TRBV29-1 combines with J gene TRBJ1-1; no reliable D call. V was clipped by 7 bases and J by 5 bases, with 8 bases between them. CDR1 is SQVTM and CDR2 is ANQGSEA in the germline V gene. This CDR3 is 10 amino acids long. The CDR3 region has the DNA TGCAGCGGGTACAGTACTGAAGCTTTCTTT. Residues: CSGYSTEAFF.

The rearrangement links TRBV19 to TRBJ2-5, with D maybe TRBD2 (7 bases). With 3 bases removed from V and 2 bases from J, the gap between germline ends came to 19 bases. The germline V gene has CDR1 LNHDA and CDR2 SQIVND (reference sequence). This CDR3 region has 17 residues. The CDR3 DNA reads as TGTGCCAGTAGTATTCGAGGGGGGGGTCCGGGACAAGAGACCCAGTACTTC. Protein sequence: CASSIRGGGPGQETQYF.

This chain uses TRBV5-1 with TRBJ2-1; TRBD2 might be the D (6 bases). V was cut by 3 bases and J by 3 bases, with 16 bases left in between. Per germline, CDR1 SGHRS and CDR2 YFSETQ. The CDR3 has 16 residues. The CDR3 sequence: CASSYESGTVYNEQFF. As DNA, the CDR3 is TGCGCCAGCAGCTACGAATCCGGGACTGTCTACAATGAGCAGTTCTTC.

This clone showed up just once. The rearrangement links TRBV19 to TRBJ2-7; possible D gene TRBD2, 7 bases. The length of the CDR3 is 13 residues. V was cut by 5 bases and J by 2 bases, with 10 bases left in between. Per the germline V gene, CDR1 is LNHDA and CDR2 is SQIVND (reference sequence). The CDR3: CASSGRGTYEQYF. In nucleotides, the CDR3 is TGTGCCAGTAGTGGGAGGGGGACCTACGAGCAGTACTTC.

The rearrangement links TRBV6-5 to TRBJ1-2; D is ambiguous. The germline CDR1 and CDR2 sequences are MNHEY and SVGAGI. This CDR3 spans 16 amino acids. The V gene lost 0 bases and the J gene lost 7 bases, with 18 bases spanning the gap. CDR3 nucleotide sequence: TGTGCCAGCAGTTACTCCCTCCGGGGTCGGTACGGTGGCTACACCTTC. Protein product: CASSYSLRGRYGGYTF.

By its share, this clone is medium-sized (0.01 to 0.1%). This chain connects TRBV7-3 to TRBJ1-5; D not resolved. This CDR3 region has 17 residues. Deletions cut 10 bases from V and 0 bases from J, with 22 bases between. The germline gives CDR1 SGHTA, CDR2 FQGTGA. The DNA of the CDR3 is TGTGCCAAAACAGCTGAGCTACGGAAGTATAGCAATCAGCCCCAGCATTTT. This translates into CAKTAELRKYSNQPQHF.

The CDR3 region is CASSWGGDRVDTQYF. As DNA, the CDR3 is TGTGCCAGCAGCTGGGGGGGGGACCGGGTGGATACGCAGTATTTT. This rearrangement joins TRBV5-4 to TRBJ2-3; 7 nucleotides align to TRBD2. The CDR3 is made up of 15 amino acids. Germline trimming cut 3 bases from V and 6 bases from J; bases unmatched to any gene: 10. Germline values: CDR1 SGHNT, CDR2 YYREEE (reference sequence).

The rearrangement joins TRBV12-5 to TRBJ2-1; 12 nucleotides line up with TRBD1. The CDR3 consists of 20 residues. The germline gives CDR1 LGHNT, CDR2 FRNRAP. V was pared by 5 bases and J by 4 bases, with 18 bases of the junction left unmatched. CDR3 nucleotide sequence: TGTGCTAGTGGTCCGGACCCCCGGGACAGGGGGCGAAGGACGTACAATGAGCAGTTCTTC. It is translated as CASGPDPRDRGRRTYNEQFF.

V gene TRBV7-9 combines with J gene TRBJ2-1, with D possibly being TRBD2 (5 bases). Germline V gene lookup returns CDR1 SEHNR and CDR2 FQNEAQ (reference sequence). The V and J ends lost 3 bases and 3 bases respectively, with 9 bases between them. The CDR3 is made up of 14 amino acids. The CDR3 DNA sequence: TGTGCCAGCAGCTTCGGACTGGACTACAATGAGCAGTTCTTC. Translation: CASSFGLDYNEQFF. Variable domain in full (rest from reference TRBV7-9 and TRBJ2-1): DTGVSQNPRHKITKRGQNVTFRCDPISEHNRLYWYRQTLGQGPEFLTYFQNEAQLEKSRLLSDRFSAERPKGSFSTLEIQRTEQGDSAMYLCASSFGLDYNEQFFGPGTRLTVL.

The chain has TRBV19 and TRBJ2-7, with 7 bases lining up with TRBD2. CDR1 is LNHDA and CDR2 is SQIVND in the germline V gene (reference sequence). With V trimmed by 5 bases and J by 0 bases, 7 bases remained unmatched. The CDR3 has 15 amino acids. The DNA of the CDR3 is TGTGCCAGTAGTCTACGGTCTAGCGGCTCCTACGAGCAGTACTTC. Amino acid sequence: CASSLRSSGSYEQYF. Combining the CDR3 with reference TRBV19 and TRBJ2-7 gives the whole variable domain DGGITQSPKYLFRKEGQNVTLSCEQNLNHDAMYWYRQDPGQGLRLIYYSQIVNDFQKGDIAEGYSVSREKKESFPLTVTSAQKNPTAFYLCASSLRSSGSYEQYFGPGTRLTVT.